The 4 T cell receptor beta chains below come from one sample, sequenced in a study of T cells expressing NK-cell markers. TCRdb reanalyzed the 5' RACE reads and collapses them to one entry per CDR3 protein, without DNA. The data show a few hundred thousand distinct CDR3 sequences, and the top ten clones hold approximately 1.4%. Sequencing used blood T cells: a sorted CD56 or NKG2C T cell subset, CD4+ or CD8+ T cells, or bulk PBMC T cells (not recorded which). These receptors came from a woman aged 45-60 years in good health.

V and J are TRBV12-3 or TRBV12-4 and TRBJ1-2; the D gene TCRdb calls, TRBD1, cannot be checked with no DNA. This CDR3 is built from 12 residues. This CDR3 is CASGGTYYGYTF.

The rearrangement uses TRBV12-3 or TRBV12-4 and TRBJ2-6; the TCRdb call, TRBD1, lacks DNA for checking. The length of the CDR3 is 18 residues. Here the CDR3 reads CASSSRTGPGSGANVLTF.

The CDR3 is CSVPWGTGDTEAFF. The rearrangement links TRBV29-1 to TRBJ1-1; TCRdb calls TRBD1, which cannot be checked without DNA. The CDR3 is 14 amino acids. From germline, CDR1 is SQVTM and CDR2 ANQGSEA.

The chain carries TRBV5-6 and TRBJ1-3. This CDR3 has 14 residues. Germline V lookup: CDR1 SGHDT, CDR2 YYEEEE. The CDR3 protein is CASSLFGLSNTIYF.